The 16 T cell receptor beta chains given below trace back to one sample, sequenced in a study of control samples from healthy donors and cancer patients. TCRdb's copy holds only in-frame clones and misses some; the assay was immunoSEQ multiplex PCR. The sample includes roughly 130,000 clones, approximately 90% of them seen just once. Sequencing was carried out using blood. Receptors originate from a man aged 18 to 29 in good health.

The V and J genes are TRBV6-1 and TRBJ1-1; D call uncertain. The germline V gene encodes CDR1 MNHNS and CDR2 SASEGT. Trimming left V 3 bases short and J 1 base short, with 9 bases between. CDR3 size: 14 residues. The CDR3 region has the DNA TGTGCCAGCAGTGAGTGGGCAGCGAACACTGAAGCTTTCTTT. Its protein product is CASSEWAANTEAFF.

The chain carries TRBV12-3 or TRBV12-4 and TRBJ2-1; D gene unclear. Trimming removed 4 bases at V and 2 bases at J, with 3 bases between. The CDR3 contains 12 residues. CDR3 coding DNA: TGTGCCAGCAGTTGGACCTACAATGAGCAGTTCTTC. It specifies CASSWTYNEQFF.

This chain uses TRBV3-1 (or the pseudogene TRBV3-2) with TRBJ1-5, with D maybe TRBD1 (6 bases). Germline-derived CDR1 and CDR2 are LGHDT and YNNKEL (reference sequence). Trimming removed 0 bases from V and 2 bases from J, with 11 bases in between. The CDR3 is 16 residues long. CDR3 protein: CASSQEWRGGNQPQHF. The CDR3 DNA sequence: TGTGCCAGCAGCCAAGAATGGAGGGGGGGCAATCAGCCCCAGCATTTT.

This chain uses TRBV11-2 with TRBJ1-6, with D uncertain. The CDR3 spans 13 residues. Germline V lookup: CDR1 SGHAT, CDR2 FQNNGV. Trimming removed 2 bases at V and 6 bases at J, with 5 bases between. The CDR3 DNA sequence: TGTGCCAGCAGCTTAACTCTTAATTCACCCCTCCACTTT. Translation: CASSLTLNSPLHF.

The chain joins TRBV6-6 to TRBJ2-1, with 8 bases that match TRBD1. V was pared by 6 bases and J by 9 bases, with 16 bases of the junction left unmatched. In germline, CDR1 is MNHNY, CDR2 SVGAGI (reference sequence). The CDR3 extends over 16 amino acids. This chain's CDR3 is CASRETTGTGGREQFF. The CDR3 coding sequence is TGTGCCAGCAGGGAGACCACCGGGACAGGAGGTCGTGAGCAGTTCTTC.

This clone was counted a single time. This chain uses TRBV11-2 with TRBJ2-3, with 11 bases lining up with TRBD1. CDR1 is SGHAT and CDR2 is FQNNGV in the germline V gene. Trimming at V came to 5 bases and at J to 10 bases, leaving 14 bases not matched to a gene. The CDR3 length is 16 residues. Written as DNA, the CDR3 is TGTGCCAGCAGCAGGGGACAGGGGGTCGGAGGTGGTCCGCAGTATTTT. The encoded protein is CASSRGQGVGGGPQYF.

This chain's CDR3 is CASSFRVSGFAQYF. Written as DNA, the CDR3 is TGTGCCAGCAGCTTCCGCGTGTCCGGGTTCGCGCAGTATTTT. This sequence joins TRBV7-6 and TRBJ2-3; D gene unclear. Trimming shortened V by 3 bases and J by 10 bases, and 17 bases separated the two germline ends. Per the germline V gene, CDR1 is SGHVS and CDR2 is FNYEAQ. This CDR3 region has 14 residues.

This chain joins TRBV7-9 and TRBJ1-1; 8 bases line up with TRBD1. The CDR3 covers 14 residues. Germline CDR1 reads SEHNR; CDR2 reads FQNEAQ (reference sequence). Trimming took 8 bases from V and 1 from J; bases not matched to a gene: 6. The CDR3, as DNA: TGTGCCAGCGACATGACAGGGGAGAACACTGAAGCTTTCTTT. Its protein is CASDMTGENTEAFF.

The J gene is TRBJ1-4, the V gene TRBV5-1, with 7 nucleotides matching TRBD1. The CDR3 loop spans 14 amino acids. Germline CDR1 is SGHRS and CDR2 is YFSETQ. Germline trimming cut 4 bases from V and 3 bases from J; bases unmatched to any gene: 3. CDR3 residues: CASSKGASNEKLFF. CDR3 in DNA: TGCGCCAGCAGCAAGGGGGCGTCTAATGAAAAACTGTTTTTT.

V gene TRBV4-1 combines with J gene TRBJ2-1, with TRBD1 matching 7 bases. The CDR3 extends over 16 amino acids. V was pared by 0 bases and J by 2 bases, with 4 bases of the junction left unmatched. CDR1 is MGHRA and CDR2 is YSYEKL in the germline V gene. The CDR3 DNA sequence: TGCGCCAGCAGCCAAGATCGACAGGGTACCTACAATGAGCAGTTCTTC. Translating gives CASSQDRQGTYNEQFF.

This chain joins TRBV15 and TRBJ1-1, with a weak D call TRBD1 (5 bases). CDR1 LNHNV and CDR2 YYDKDF come from the germline V gene (reference sequence). This CDR3 is built from 17 residues. Between the trimmed V and J ends, which lost 1 base and 4 bases, there was a span of 19 bases. The CDR3 DNA follows: TGTGCCACCAGCAGAGGGGGGAGCGAACCACCGGGCACTGAAGCTTTCTTT. Translating gives CATSRGGSEPPGTEAFF.

This chain connects TRBV30 to TRBJ2-3; D gene ambiguous. Trimming left V 3 bases short and J 0 bases short, with 19 bases between. The germline CDR1 and CDR2 sequences are GTSNPN and SVGIG (reference sequence). The CDR3 spans 17 residues. The CDR3 DNA reads as TGTGCCTGGAGCGCGCCGGGTACCCTTTTTAGCACAGATACGCAGTATTTT. Protein: CAWSAPGTLFSTDTQYF. Combining the CDR3 with reference TRBV30 and TRBJ2-3 gives the whole variable domain SQTIHQWPATLVQPVGSPLSLECTVEGTSNPNLYWYRQAAGRGLQLLFYSVGIGQISSEVPQNLSASRPQDRQFILSSKKLLLSDSGFYLCAWSAPGTLFSTDTQYFGPGTRLTVL.

CDR3 coding DNA: TGTGCCAGCAAAGCGGGGGGGTACACCGGGGAGCTGTTTTTT. Residues: CASKAGGYTGELFF. This rearrangement joins TRBV7-9 to TRBJ2-2; 10 nucleotides align to TRBD2. The CDR3 is made up of 14 amino acids. Germline V gene lookup returns CDR1 SEHNR and CDR2 FQNEAQ (reference sequence). Trimming cost V 7 bases and J 3 bases; bases outside gene matches: 2.

This sequence joins TRBV2 and TRBJ1-4; 8 bases agree with TRBD1. In germline, CDR1 is SNHLY, CDR2 FYNNEI. After removal of 7 bases from V and 7 bases from J, the junction contained 11 bases not matched to a gene. This CDR3 is 15 amino acids long. CDR3 coding DNA: TGTGCCAGCATCCAGGGGTACAGGGGGTTTGAAAAACTGTTTTTT. Protein product: CASIQGYRGFEKLFF.

The genes are TRBV5-1 and TRBJ2-2, with a possible D match to TRBD2 (6 bases). Germline CDR1 and CDR2: SGHRS and YFSETQ. V was trimmed by 6 bases and J by 1 base, leaving 16 bases between them. The CDR3 runs 16 residues. CDR3 region: CASMRRWGENTGELFF. The CDR3 region has the DNA TGCGCCAGCATGAGGCGCTGGGGGGAGAACACCGGGGAGCTGTTTTTT.

The chain couples TRBV10-1 to TRBJ2-7, with 9 nucleotides matching TRBD1. Germline assignment: CDR1 WNHNN and CDR2 SYGVQD (reference sequence). V dropped 3 bases and J dropped 3; count of bases not matched to a gene: 3. This CDR3 comprises 14 residues. The CDR3 here is CASSERQGGYEQYF. The CDR3 bases are TGCGCCAGCAGTGAACGACAGGGGGGCTACGAGCAGTACTTC.